The source of this T cell receptor delta chain is a study of gamma-delta T cells after stem cell transplantation. TCRdb ran CATT on the RT-PCR reads. In the table there are over 9,000 delta-chain clones, 1% to 1.5% of which are singletons. This CDR3 is 20 amino acids long. CDR1 is GEAIGNYY and CDR2 is EKD in the germline V gene. Trimming removed 0 bases from V and 0 bases from J; junction bases left unmatched: 8. This clone was picked up many times. This TCR derives from a human donor. It is not recorded whose cells these are; they may come from a transplant donor. The chain combines TRDV2 with TRDJ3; 9 positions match TRDD3. The sequencing input was gamma-delta T cells. CDR3 sequence (DNA): TGTGCCTGTGACACCGTACTGGGGGACGCGAGCTCCTGGGACACCCGACAGATGTTTTTC. This sequence encodes CACDTVLGDASSWDTRQMFF.